This TCR beta chain derives from a study of blood T cell repertoires in COVID-19. At the level of the study: There were acute and convalescent COVID-19 samples, and they came from the United States, Italy and Spain. The cDNA or gDNA used as material had been derived from T cells, B-cell-depleted T cells, or PBMCs.

CDR1 LNHDA and CDR2 SQIVND come from the germline V gene (reference sequence). V lost 7 bases, J lost 0 bases, and 5 bases stayed unmatched. This CDR3 region has 14 residues. This clone was seen a handful of times. The assay was immunoSEQ multiplex PCR, and TCRdb's table has in-frame clones only and misses some. The table has about 130,000 clones, around 89% seen once; the top ten hold under 3%. The clonotype comes from a man aged 60-69 years with active or convalescent COVID-19. The sequencing sample was made of peripheral blood. The gene calls are TRBV19 and TRBJ2-7; 8 nucleotides align to TRBD1. CDR3 in amino acids: CASTWDRSSYEQYF. CDR3 nucleotide sequence: TGTGCCAGTACCTGGGACAGGAGCTCCTACGAGCAGTACTTC.